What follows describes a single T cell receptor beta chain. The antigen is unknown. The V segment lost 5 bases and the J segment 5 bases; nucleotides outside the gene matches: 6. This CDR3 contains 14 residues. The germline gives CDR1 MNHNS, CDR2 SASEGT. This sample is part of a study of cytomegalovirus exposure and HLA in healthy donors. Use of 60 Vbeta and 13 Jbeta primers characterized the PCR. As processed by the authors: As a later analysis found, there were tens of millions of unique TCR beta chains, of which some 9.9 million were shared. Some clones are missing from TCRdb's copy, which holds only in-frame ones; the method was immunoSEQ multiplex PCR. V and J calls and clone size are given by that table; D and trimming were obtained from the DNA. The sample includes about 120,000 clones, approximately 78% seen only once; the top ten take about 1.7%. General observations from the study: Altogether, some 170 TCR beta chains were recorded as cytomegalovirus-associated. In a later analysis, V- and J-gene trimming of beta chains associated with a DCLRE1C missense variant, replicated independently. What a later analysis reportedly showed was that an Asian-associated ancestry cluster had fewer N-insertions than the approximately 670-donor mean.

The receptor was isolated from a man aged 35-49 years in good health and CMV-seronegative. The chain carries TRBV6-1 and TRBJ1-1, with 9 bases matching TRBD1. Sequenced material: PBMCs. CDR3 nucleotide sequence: TGTGCCAGCAGTACCGGGACAGGGTGGACTGAAGCTTTCTTT. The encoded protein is CASSTGTGWTEAFF.